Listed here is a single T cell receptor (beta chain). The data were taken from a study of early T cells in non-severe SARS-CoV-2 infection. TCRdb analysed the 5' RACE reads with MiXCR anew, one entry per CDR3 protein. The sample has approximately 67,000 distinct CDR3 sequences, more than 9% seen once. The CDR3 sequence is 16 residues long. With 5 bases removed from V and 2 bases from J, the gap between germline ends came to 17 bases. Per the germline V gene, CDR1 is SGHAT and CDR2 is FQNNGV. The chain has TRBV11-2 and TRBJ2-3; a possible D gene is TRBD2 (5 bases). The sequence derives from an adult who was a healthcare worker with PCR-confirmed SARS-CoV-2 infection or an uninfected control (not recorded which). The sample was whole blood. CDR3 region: CASSGSGSTFTDTQYF. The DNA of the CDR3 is TGTGCCAGCAGCGGATCGGGATCCACTTTCACAGATACGCAGTATTTT. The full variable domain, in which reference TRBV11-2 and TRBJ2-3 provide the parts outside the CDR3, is EAGVAQSPRYKIIEKRQSVAFWCNPISGHATLYWYQQILGQGPKLLIQFQNNGVVDDSQLPKDRFSAERLKGVDSTLKIQPAKLEDSAVYLCASSGSGSTFTDTQYFGPGTRLTVL.